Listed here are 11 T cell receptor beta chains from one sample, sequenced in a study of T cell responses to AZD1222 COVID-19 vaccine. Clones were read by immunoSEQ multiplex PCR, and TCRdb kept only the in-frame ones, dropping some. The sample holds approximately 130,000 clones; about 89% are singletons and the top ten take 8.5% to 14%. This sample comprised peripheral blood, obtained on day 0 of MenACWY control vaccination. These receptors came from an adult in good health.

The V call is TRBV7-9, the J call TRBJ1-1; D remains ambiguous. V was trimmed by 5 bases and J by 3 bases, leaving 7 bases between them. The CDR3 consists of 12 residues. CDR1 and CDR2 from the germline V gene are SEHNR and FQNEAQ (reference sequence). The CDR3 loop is CASSLLDTEAFF. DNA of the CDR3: TGTGCCAGCAGCCTCTTGGACACTGAAGCTTTCTTT.

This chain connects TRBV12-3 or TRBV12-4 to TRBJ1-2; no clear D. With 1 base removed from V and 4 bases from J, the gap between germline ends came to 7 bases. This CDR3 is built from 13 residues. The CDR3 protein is CASSLDRLYGYTF. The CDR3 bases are TGTGCCAGCAGTTTAGACCGACTCTATGGCTACACCTTC.

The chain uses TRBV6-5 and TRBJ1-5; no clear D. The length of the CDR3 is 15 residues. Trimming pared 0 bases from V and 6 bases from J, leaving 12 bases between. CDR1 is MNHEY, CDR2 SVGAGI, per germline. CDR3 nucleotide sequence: TGTGCCAGCAGTTACTCGGGAGGGATAGGTCAGCCCCAGCATTTT. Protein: CASSYSGGIGQPQHF.

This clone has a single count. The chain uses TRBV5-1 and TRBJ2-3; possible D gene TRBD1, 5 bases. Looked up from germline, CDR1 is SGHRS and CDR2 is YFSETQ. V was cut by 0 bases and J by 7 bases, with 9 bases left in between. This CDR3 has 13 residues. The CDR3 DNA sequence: TGCGCCAGCAGCTTGGAGGGGTTCAATACGCAGTATTTT. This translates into CASSLEGFNTQYF.

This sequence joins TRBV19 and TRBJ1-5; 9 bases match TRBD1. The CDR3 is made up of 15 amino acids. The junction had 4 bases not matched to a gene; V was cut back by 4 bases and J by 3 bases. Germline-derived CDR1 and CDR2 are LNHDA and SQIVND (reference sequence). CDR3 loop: CASSRGQGNNQPQHF. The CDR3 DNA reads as TGTGCCAGTAGTAGGGGACAGGGAAACAATCAGCCCCAGCATTTT.

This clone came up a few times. The CDR3 region has the DNA TGCGCCAGCAGCCCCGGGACTAGCCGATACAATGAGCAGTTCTTC. It codes for CASSPGTSRYNEQFF. The gene calls are TRBV4-1 and TRBJ2-1, with 9 bases aligning to TRBD2. The trim removed 4 bases at V and 4 bases at J, leaving 5 bases unmatched. Germline V gives CDR1 MGHRA, CDR2 YSYEKL. This CDR3 has 15 residues.

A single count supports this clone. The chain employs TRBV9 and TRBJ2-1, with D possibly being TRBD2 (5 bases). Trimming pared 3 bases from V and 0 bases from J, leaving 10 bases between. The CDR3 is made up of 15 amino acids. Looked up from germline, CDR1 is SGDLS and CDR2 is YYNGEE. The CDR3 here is CASSGSGSSYNEQFF. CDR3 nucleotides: TGTGCCAGCAGCGGCAGCGGCAGCTCCTACAATGAGCAGTTCTTC.

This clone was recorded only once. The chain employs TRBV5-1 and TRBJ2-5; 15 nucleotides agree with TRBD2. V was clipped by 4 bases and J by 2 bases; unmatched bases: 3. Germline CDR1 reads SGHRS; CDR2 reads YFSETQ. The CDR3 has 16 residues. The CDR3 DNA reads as TGCGCCAGCAGCGCGGGACTAGCGGGAGGACAAGAGACCCAGTACTTC. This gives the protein CASSAGLAGGQETQYF.

The CDR3 reads CASRHATNEKLFF. The CDR3 bases are TGTGCCAGTAGGCATGCAACTAATGAAAAACTGTTTTTT. The chain links TRBV19 to TRBJ1-4; D not resolved. CDR1 and CDR2 from the germline V gene are LNHDA and SQIVND (reference sequence). The CDR3 consists of 13 residues. V dropped 6 bases and J dropped 0 bases, with 5 bases sitting between them.

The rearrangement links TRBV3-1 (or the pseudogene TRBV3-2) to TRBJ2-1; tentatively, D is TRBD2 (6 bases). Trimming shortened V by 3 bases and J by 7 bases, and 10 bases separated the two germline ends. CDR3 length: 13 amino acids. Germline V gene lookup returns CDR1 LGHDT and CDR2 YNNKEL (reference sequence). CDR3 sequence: CASSQGGKNEQFF. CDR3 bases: TGTGCCAGCAGCCAGGGCGGGAAGAATGAGCAGTTCTTC.

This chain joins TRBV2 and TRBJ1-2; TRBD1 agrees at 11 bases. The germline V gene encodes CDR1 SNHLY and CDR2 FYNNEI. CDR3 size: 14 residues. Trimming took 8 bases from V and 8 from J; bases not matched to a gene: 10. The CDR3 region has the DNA TGTGCCAGCGGGGAAGCCGGGACAGGGGGAGGCTACACCTTC. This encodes CASGEAGTGGGYTF.